This T cell receptor (beta chain) was documented in a study of T cells expressing NK-cell markers. Looking at the study overall: The authors derived TCR beta repertoires from sorted CD3+CD56+NKG2C+, CD3+CD56+NKG2C- and CD3+CD56-NKG2C+ T cells. Eight donors were sequenced, of whom seven were HCMV-seropositive, while the remaining one was HCMV-seronegative.

The CDR3 totals 14 residues. Germline V gives CDR1 SGHRS, CDR2 YFSETQ. 5'RACE template switching with UMIs produced the TCR beta cDNA. TCRdb re-called the 5' RACE reads; one entry per CDR3 protein, DNA not given. The record lists some 460,000 distinct CDR3 sequences, of which the ten most abundant hold 1.4%. The rearrangement uses TRBV5-1 and TRBJ1-1; TCRdb designates TRBD1, a call that cannot be tested without DNA. This clonotype was obtained from a woman aged 45 to 65 in good health. Sample: blood T cells: a sorted CD56 or NKG2C T cell subset, CD4+ or CD8+ T cells, or bulk PBMC T cells (not recorded which). CDR3 loop: CASSPPTGGRGAFF.